This T cell receptor (beta chain) was retrieved from a study of blood T cell repertoires in COVID-19. Authors' data handling: Estimation of nucleated cell counts relied on the amplification of reference gene primers. The data were produced by immunoSEQ multiplex PCR, yet TCRdb's version contains in-frame clones alone and is incomplete. For V, J and clone size, that table is used; D and trimming come from the DNA. The data show around 200,000 clones, about 88% seen once. The CDR3 is 14 amino acids. In germline, CDR1 is SQVTM, CDR2 ANQGSEA. Germline trimming cut 7 bases from V and 3 bases from J; bases unmatched to any gene: 9. Membership in each cohort depended on participant-reported clinical history.

The TCR originated in a young woman who had recovered from COVID-19. Material for sequencing was PBMCs or T cells enriched from blood (not recorded which). The gene calls are TRBV29-1 and TRBJ2-1; TRBD1 matches 7 bases. DNA for the CDR3: TGCAGCGCGAAAAGACAGGGCTACTACAATGAGCAGTTCTTC. It yields the protein CSAKRQGYYNEQFF.